This TCR beta chain was captured by sequencing in a study of shared clonotypes between healthy human individuals. This CDR3 has 15 amino acids. The V end was cut by 1 base, the J end by 5 bases, with 14 bases between. CDR1 is LGHNA, CDR2 YSLEER, per germline. Some clones are missing from TCRdb's copy, which holds only in-frame ones; the method was immunoSEQ multiplex PCR. The sample holds 2.3 million or so clones, over 85% seen once. This clone was picked up one time. The sequenced material came from naive CD4+ T cells from PBMCs. The subset here: CD45RA+ positively selected. The clonotype comes from a young man in good health. Some clones in this sample may be carry-over from other donors' samples. V gene TRBV4-3 combines with J gene TRBJ2-5; D is perhaps TRBD2 (5 bases). Written as DNA, the CDR3 is TGCGCCAGCAGCCAAGCTGCTACTACGGGGGAGACCCAGTACTTC. It encodes CASSQAATTGETQYF.